Listed below are T cell receptor beta chains from one sample, sequenced in a study of metastatic and nonmetastatic thyroid tumors. With MiXCR, TCRdb called clones anew from the PCR reads. The top ten clones hold roughly 28% of a sample with roughly 20,000 clones, more than 35% of them seen once. The sample taken for sequencing was tumor tissue. The receptors derive from a female donor with papillary thyroid cancer or a benign thyroid nodule (not recorded which). Some clones in this sample may be carry-over from other donors' samples. CDR3s include the opening cysteine and the closing phenylalanine or tryptophan. Fields, in order: J gene, D gene, clone size, V gene, CDR3 DNA, CDR3 protein. D genes are given only for firm matches. Where a row states a size, it is once, few, many or the class of an expanded clone; other rows omit it.

>TRBJ2-2|NA|few|TRBV28
TGTGCCAGCAGTTTACGTGTGGCCGGGGAGCTGTTTTTT
CASSLRVAGELFF
>TRBJ2-7|TRBD2|few|TRBV6-1
TGTGCCAGCAGTGAAGGGCGGGGGTTGACCTACGAGCAGTACTTC
CASSEGRGLTYEQYF
>TRBJ2-7|NA|few|TRBV28
TGTGCCAGCAGTCCCCAGCAGTACCGTGTCTCCTACGAGCAGTACTTC
CASSPQQYRVSYEQYF
>TRBJ1-6|NA|NA|TRBV28
TGTGCCAGCAGTTCCGGGAGAACCAGGTCGCCCCTCCACTTT
CASSSGRTRSPLHF
>TRBJ1-2|TRBD1|few|TRBV5-5
TGTGCCAGCAGACCTTCGCTGGGACAGGGTAATGGCTACACCTTC
CASRPSLGQGNGYTF
>TRBJ2-7|NA|NA|TRBV7-2
TGTGCCAGCAGCTTAGGGCGGGTATACGAGCAGTACTTC
CASSLGRVYEQYF
>TRBJ1-6|NA|NA|TRBV28
TGTGCCAGCAGCAGGACGGATCTAATCTTTAATTCACCCCTCCACTTT
CASSRTDLIFNSPLHF
>TRBJ1-2|NA|NA|TRBV27
TGTGCCAGCAGTTTTATATCCGGTATCCTTAACTATGGCTACACCTTC
CASSFISGILNYGYTF
>TRBJ1-2|TRBD1|NA|TRBV18
TGTGCCAGCTCACCATCTACAGGGGCATTGAATGGCTACACCTTC
CASSPSTGALNGYTF
>TRBJ2-2|NA|NA|TRBV7-3
TGTGCCAGCAGCTTGGCAGGGACCGGGGAGCTGTTTTTT
CASSLAGTGELFF
>TRBJ2-7|NA|NA|TRBV6-5
TGTGCCAGCAGTTACCGGGCTGAGGGGACGGGGCAGTACTTC
CASSYRAEGTGQYF
>TRBJ2-3|NA|NA|TRBV27
TGTGCCAGCATGAGGGAAGTCACAGATACGCAGTATTTT
CASMREVTDTQYF
>TRBJ1-6|NA|NA|TRBV27
TGTGCCACCTCGGCCCGCCTGGGAGGGACCGAAAATTCACCCCTCCACTTT
CATSARLGGTENSPLHF
>TRBJ1-2|NA|NA|TRBV28
TGTGCCAGCAGGTCCGGCTGGGGGGGGCGCGCTGGAAAAAGCTATGGCTACACCTTC
CASRSGWGGRAGKSYGYTF
>TRBJ2-2|NA|NA|TRBV6-6
TGTGCCAGCAGTTATGTGGGTTACACCGGGGAGCTGTTTTTT
CASSYVGYTGELFF
>TRBJ2-2|NA|NA|TRBV5-1
TGCGCCAGCCGTTGGGAAGGCACCGGGGAGCTGTTTTTT
CASRWEGTGELFF
>TRBJ2-2|NA|few|TRBV2
TGTGCCAGCAGGCAGACTCAGTACACCGGGGAGCTGTTTTTT
CASRQTQYTGELFF
>TRBJ1-6|NA|NA|TRBV6-1
TGTGCCAGCACCGGGGAGGGAAAGAATTCACCCCTCCACTTT
CASTGEGKNSPLHF
>TRBJ1-2|NA|NA|TRBV4-1
TGCGCCAGCAGCCCGCGCCATACGGGGAGGTATGGCTACACCTTC
CASSPRHTGRYGYTF
>TRBJ2-7|TRBD1|NA|TRBV19
TGTGCCAGTAGTGTACAGGGGGCGGACGAGCAGTACTTC
CASSVQGADEQYF
>TRBJ2-7|NA|few|TRBV6-5
TGTGCCAGCAGTTACGGAGGGGTGGCCGATTACGAGCAGTACTTC
CASSYGGVADYEQYF
>TRBJ2-3|NA|few|TRBV27
TGTGCCAGCAGTTCTTCACTAGATACGCAGTATTTT
CASSSSLDTQYF
>TRBJ2-7|TRBD2|few|TRBV12-3/TRBV12-4
TGTGCCAGCACCACTGTAGCGGGACCTGCCTACGAGCAGTACTTC
CASTTVAGPAYEQYF
>TRBJ2-1|TRBD1|NA|TRBV4-1
TGCGCCAGCAGCCAGACAGGGGATTCCTACAATGAGCAGTTCTTC
CASSQTGDSYNEQFF
>TRBJ1-2|TRBD1|NA|TRBV7-9
TGTGCCAGCCTATTAACAGGGGACTATGGCTACACCTTC
CASLLTGDYGYTF
>TRBJ1-2|NA|few|TRBV28
TGTGCCAGCAGTTTACCCCCAGGGGCCTACTATGGCTACACCTTC
CASSLPPGAYYGYTF
>TRBJ1-4|NA|NA|TRBV27
TGTGCCAGCAGTTTTGGGGGGGGTGAAAAACTGTTTTTT
CASSFGGGEKLFF
>TRBJ1-1|TRBD1|NA|TRBV20-1
TGCAGTGCTAGAGCTTATGACAGGGCCAACACTGAAGCTTTCTTT
CSARAYDRANTEAFF